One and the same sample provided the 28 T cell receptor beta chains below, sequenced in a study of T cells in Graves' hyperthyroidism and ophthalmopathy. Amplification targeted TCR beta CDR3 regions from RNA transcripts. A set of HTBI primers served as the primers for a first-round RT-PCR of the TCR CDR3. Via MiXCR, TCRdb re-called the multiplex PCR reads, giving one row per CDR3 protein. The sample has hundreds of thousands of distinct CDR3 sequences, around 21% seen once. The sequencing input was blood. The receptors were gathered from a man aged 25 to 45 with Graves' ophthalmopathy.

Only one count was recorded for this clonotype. Here the CDR3 DNA reads TGTGCCAGCTCCCTGGGCTCAGGGGGTGGCTACACCTTC. Its translation is CASSLGSGGGYTF. J is TRBJ1-2 and V is TRBV27; 7 bases align to TRBD1. CDR1 MNHEY and CDR2 SMNVEV come from the germline V gene (reference sequence). Trimming took 8 bases from V and 7 from J; bases not matched to a gene: 10. This CDR3 has 13 residues.

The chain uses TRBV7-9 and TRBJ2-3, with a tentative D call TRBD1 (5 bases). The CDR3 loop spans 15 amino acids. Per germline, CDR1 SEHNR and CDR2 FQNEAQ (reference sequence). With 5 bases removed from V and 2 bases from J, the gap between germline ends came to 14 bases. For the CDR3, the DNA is TGTGCCAGCAGCCCCCCTAGGGGCTACACAGATACGCAGTATTTT. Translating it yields CASSPPRGYTDTQYF.

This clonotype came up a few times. In DNA, the CDR3 is TGCGCCAGCAGCCAAGATCTCCCACCTCGCTCCTACAATGAGCAGTTCTTC. Protein sequence: CASSQDLPPRSYNEQFF. The rearrangement uses TRBV4-1 and TRBJ2-1, with D hard to call. The ends were cut back, 0 bases at V and 0 bases at J, with 12 bases in the middle. The CDR3 contains 17 residues. CDR1 is MGHRA, CDR2 YSYEKL, per germline.

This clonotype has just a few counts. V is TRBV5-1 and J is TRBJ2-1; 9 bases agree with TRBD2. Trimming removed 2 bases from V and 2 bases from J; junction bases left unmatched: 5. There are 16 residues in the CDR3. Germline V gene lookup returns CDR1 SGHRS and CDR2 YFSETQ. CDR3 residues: CASSFRAGGPYNEQFF. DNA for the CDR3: TGCGCCAGCAGCTTTCGGGCGGGAGGGCCCTACAATGAGCAGTTCTTC. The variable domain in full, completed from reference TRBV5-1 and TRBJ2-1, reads KAGVTQTPRYLIKTRGQQVTLSCSPISGHRSVSWYQQTPGQGLQFLFEYFSETQRNKGNFPGRFSGRQFSNSRSEMNVSTLELGDSALYLCASSFRAGGPYNEQFFGPGTRLTVL.

CDR3 in DNA: TGTGCCAGCAGCTTGCGTTTTTTCGGAGACGAGCAGTACTTC. Translation: CASSLRFFGDEQYF. The chain carries TRBV11-2 and TRBJ2-7; D gene uncertain. The CDR3 runs 14 residues. The V gene's germline CDR1 is SGHAT and CDR2 FQNNGV. V was trimmed by 3 bases and J by 5 bases, leaving 14 bases between them.

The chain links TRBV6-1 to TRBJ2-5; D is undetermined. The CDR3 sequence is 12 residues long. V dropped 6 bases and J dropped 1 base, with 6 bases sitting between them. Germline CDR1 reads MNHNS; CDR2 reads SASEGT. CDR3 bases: TGTGCCAGCAGGGGGTCCCAAGAGACCCAGTACTTC. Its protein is CASRGSQETQYF.

The CDR3 DNA is TGTGCCAGCAGCCCACGGCGGGGGGGATCCTACGAGCAGTACTTC. This gives the protein CASSPRRGGSYEQYF. The chain joins TRBV13 to TRBJ2-7, with TRBD2 matching over 9 bases. V gave up 5 bases and J gave up 1 base; unmatched junction bases: 6. Germline loops: CDR1 PRHDT, CDR2 FYEKMQ (reference sequence). The CDR3 is 15 residues long.

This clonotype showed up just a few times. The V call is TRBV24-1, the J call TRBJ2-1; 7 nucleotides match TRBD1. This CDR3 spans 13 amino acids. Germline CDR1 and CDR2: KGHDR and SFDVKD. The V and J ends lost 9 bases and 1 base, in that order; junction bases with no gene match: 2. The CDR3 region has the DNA TGTGCCACCGAGACAGGGTCCTACAATGAGCAGTTCTTC. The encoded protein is CATETGSYNEQFF.

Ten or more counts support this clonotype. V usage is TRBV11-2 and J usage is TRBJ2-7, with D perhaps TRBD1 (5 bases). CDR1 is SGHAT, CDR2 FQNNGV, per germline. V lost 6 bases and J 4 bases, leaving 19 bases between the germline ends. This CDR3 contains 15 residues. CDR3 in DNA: TGTGCCAGCAGGGAAAGAGGTTTGCAGGGTTACGAGCAGTACTTC. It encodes CASRERGLQGYEQYF.

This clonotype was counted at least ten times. The CDR3 bases are TGTGCCAGCAGCTTACCTTCCGGCGGGAGGGGCACAGATACGCAGTATTTT. Residues: CASSLPSGGRGTDTQYF. The V gene is TRBV7-9, the J gene TRBJ2-3, with TRBD2 identical over 9 bases. From germline, CDR1 is SEHNR and CDR2 FQNEAQ (reference sequence). The CDR3 totals 17 residues. V trimming: 2 bases; J trimming: 1 base; junction bases outside the gene matches: 7.

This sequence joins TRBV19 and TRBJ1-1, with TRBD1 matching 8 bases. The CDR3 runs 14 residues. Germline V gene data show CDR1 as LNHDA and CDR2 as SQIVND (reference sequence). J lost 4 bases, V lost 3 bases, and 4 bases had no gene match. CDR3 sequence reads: CASSIMDRATEAFF. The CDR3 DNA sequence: TGTGCCAGTAGTATTATGGACAGGGCCACTGAAGCTTTCTTT. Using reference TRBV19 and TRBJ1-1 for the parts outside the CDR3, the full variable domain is DGGITQSPKYLFRKEGQNVTLSCEQNLNHDAMYWYRQDPGQGLRLIYYSQIVNDFQKGDIAEGYSVSREKKESFPLTVTSAQKNPTAFYLCASSIMDRATEAFFGQGTRLTVV.

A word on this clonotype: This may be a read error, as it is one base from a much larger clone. DNA of the CDR3: TGTGCCTGGAACAGGGAGAACACTGAAGCTTTCTTT. Its protein is CAWNRENTEAFF. The chain combines TRBV30 with TRBJ1-1, with D tentatively TRBD1 (6 bases). Trimming removed 4 bases at V and 1 base at J, with 7 bases between. Germline loops: CDR1 GTSNPN, CDR2 SVGIG (reference sequence). The CDR3 length is 12 residues.

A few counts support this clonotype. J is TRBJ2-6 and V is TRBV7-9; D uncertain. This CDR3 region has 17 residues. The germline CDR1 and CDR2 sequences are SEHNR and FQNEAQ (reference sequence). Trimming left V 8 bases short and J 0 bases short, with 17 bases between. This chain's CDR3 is CASPSQEGRSGANVLTF. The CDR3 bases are TGTGCCAGCCCAAGCCAGGAAGGGCGCTCTGGGGCCAACGTCCTGACTTTC.

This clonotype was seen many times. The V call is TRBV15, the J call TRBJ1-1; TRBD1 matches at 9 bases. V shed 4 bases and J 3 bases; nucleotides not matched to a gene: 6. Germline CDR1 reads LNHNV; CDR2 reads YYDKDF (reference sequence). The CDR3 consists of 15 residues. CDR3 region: CATSTGQGQDTEAFF. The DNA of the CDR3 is TGTGCCACCAGCACGGGACAGGGCCAGGACACTGAAGCTTTCTTT.

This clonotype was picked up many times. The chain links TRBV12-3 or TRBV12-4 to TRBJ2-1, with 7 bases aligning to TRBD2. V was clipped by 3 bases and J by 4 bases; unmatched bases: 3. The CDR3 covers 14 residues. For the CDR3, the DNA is TGTGCCAGCAGTTTGACTAGCAGGTACAATGAGCAGTTCTTC. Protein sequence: CASSLTSRYNEQFF.

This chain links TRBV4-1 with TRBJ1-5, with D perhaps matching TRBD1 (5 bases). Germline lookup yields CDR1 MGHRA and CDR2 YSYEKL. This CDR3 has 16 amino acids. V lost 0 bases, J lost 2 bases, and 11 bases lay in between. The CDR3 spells CASSQEEGAGNQPQHF. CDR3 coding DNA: TGCGCCAGCAGCCAAGAGGAAGGGGCCGGCAATCAGCCCCAGCATTTT.

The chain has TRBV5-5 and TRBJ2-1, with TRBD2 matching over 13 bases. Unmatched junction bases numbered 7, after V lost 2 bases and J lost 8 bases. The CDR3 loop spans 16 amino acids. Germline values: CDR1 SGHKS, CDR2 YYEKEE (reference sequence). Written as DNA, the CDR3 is TGTGCCAGCAGCTTCGCGGGGACTAGCGGGATGGATGAGCAGTTCTTC. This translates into CASSFAGTSGMDEQFF.

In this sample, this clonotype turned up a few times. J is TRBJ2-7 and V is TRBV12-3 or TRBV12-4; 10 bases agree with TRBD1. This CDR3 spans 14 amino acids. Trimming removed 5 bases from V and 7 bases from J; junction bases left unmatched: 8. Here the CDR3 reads CASSLDRGPWEQYF. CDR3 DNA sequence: TGTGCCAGCAGTCTCGACAGGGGGCCCTGGGAGCAGTACTTC.

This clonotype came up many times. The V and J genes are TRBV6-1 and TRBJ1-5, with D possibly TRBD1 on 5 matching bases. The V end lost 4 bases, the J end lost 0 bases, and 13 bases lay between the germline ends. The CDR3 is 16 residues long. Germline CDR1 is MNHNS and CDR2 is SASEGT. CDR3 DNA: TGTGCCAGCAGTGGGACACGGGGCGTTAGCAATCAGCCCCAGCATTTT. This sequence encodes CASSGTRGVSNQPQHF.

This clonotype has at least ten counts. The CDR3 protein is CASTRAGGSHEQFF. DNA of the CDR3: TGTGCCAGCACCCGAGCGGGAGGGAGCCATGAGCAGTTCTTC. The chain is built from TRBV12-3 or TRBV12-4 and TRBJ2-1; 10 bases agree with TRBD2. The V and J ends lost 7 bases and 8 bases, in that order; junction bases with no gene match: 8. The CDR3 totals 14 residues.

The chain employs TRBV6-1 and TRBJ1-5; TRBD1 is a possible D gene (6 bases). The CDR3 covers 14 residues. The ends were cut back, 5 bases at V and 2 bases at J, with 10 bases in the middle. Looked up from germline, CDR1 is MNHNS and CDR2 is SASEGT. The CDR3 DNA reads TGTGCCAGCAGTACAGGGATTGGCAATCAGCCCCAGCATTTT. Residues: CASSTGIGNQPQHF.

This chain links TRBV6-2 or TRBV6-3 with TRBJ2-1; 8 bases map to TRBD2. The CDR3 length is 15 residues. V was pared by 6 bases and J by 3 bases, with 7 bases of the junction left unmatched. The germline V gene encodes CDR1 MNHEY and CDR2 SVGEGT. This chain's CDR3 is CASSLSGRVYNEQFF. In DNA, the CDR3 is TGTGCCAGCAGCTTAAGCGGGAGAGTCTACAATGAGCAGTTCTTC.

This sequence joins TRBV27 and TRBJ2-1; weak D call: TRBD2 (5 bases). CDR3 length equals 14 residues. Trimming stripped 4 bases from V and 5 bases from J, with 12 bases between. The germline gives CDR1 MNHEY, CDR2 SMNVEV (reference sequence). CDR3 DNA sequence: TGTGCCAGCAGTTGGAGAGGGCCTAACAATGAGCAGTTCTTC. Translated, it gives CASSWRGPNNEQFF.

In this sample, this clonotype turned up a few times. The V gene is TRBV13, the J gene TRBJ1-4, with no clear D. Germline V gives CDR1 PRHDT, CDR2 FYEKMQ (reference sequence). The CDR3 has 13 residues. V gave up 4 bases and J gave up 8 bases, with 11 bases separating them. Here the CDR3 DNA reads TGTGCCAGCAGCTCGGGCCCCCAAGAAAAACTGTTTTTT. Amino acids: CASSSGPQEKLFF.

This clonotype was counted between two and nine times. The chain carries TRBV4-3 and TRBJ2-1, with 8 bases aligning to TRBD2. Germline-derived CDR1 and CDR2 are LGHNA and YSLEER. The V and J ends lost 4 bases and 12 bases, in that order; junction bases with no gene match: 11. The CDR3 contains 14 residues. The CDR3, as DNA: TGCGCCAGCAGCCCAGTGCGGGGGGCGCCTGTGCAGTTCTTC. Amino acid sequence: CASSPVRGAPVQFF.

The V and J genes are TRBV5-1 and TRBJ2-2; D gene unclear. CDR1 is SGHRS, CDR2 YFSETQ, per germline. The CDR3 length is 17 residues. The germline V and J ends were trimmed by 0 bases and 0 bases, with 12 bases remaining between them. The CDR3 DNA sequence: TGCGCCAGCAGCTTGGGATTTCAGGTGACGAACACCGGGGAGCTGTTTTTT. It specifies CASSLGFQVTNTGELFF.

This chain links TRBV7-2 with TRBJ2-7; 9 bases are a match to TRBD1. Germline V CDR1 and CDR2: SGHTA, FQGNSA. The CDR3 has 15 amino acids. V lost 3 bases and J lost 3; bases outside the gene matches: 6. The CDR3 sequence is CASSFTPGQGYEQYF. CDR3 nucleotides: TGTGCCAGCAGCTTCACCCCGGGACAGGGCTACGAGCAGTACTTC. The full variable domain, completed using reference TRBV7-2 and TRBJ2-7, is GAGVSQSPSNKVTEKGKDVELRCDPISGHTALYWYRQSLGQGLEFLIYFQGNSAPDKSGLPSDRFSAERTGGSVSTLTIQRTQQEDSAVYLCASSFTPGQGYEQYFGPGTRLTVT.

CDR3 residues: CASTGAANYEQYF. CDR3 in DNA: TGTGCCAGCACCGGGGCAGCGAACTACGAGCAGTACTTC. J is TRBJ2-7 and V is TRBV6-1; D tentatively fits TRBD1 or TRBD2 (5 bases each). Per the germline V gene, CDR1 is MNHNS and CDR2 is SASEGT. V lost 7 bases to trimming and J lost 3 bases, with 13 bases between them. CDR3 length: 13 residues.